This T cell receptor beta chain was recovered during a study of cytomegalovirus exposure and HLA in healthy donors. The PCR made use of 60 Vbeta and 13 Jbeta primers. Clones were read by immunoSEQ multiplex PCR, and TCRdb kept only the in-frame ones, dropping some. The table lists 150,000 to 200,000 clones, roughly four fifths of them singletons. Study-level findings and limits: Indistinguishable V segments such as TRBV6-2 and TRBV6-3 were excluded. Prior analysis indicated that the majority of TCR beta V segments exhibited productivity approximately 90% or approximately 30% of the time. The study assumed roughly uniform donor sequencing depth for presence/absence analyses. Reports state that TCR beta sequences accurately predicted most subjects' HLA-A and HLA-B alleles.

Trimming took 5 bases from V and 2 from J, leaving 16 bases between them. CDR1 is MNHEY and CDR2 is SVGAGI in the germline V gene. This CDR3 comprises 15 residues. Regarding this clone: The antigen remains undetermined.

The chain couples TRBV6-5 to TRBJ2-7; weak D call: TRBD1 (5 bases). This clonotype was obtained from a man in his fifties in good health and CMV-seronegative. Sequencing was carried out using PBMCs. Here the CDR3 reads CASSPTGAGPYEQYF. CDR3 nucleotides: TGTGCCAGCAGTCCTACAGGAGCAGGTCCCTACGAGCAGTACTTC.